The 3 T cell receptor beta chains given below trace back to one sample, sequenced in a study of spatial heterogeneity in lung cancer. TCRdb recomputed calls from the 5' RACE reads with MiXCR, one row per CDR3 protein. The data show several thousand distinct CDR3 sequences, with more than 9% seen just once and around 12% held by the top ten. The antigens these receptors bind are not known. Points from the study as a whole: The number of expanded tumor alpha and beta chains correlated with mutation number.

Sample time point: sample taken at primary tumor resection. The sample here was lung tumor tissue, taken at surgery. Receptors originate from a male donor with early-stage non-small cell lung cancer.

This clonotype was seen ten or more times. V gene TRBV20-1 combines with J gene TRBJ2-1; D is perhaps TRBD2 (6 bases). Germline-derived CDR1 and CDR2 are DFQATT and SNEGSKA (reference sequence). V dropped 0 bases and J dropped 4 bases, with 13 bases sitting between them. This CDR3 region has 15 residues. The CDR3 region is CSARDDGTAYNEQFF. Here the CDR3 DNA reads TGCAGTGCTAGAGATGACGGGACTGCGTACAATGAGCAGTTCTTC.

In its sample, this clonotype is medium-sized (0.01 to 0.1%). This rearrangement joins TRBV24-1 to TRBJ2-3; D ambiguous. Between the trimmed V and J ends, which lost 10 bases and 1 base, there was a span of 8 bases. The CDR3 extends over 12 amino acids. The germline CDR1 and CDR2 sequences are KGHDR and SFDVKD. The CDR3, as DNA: TGTGCCACTTCAGAAGGCACAGATACGCAGTATTTT. Protein sequence: CATSEGTDTQYF.

This clonotype was seen repeatedly, ten times or more. The chain joins TRBV7-2 to TRBJ2-2, with 9 bases that match TRBD1. CDR3 size: 16 residues. The ends lost 4 bases at V and 6 bases at J; junction bases unmatched: 9. Germline values: CDR1 SGHTA, CDR2 FQGNSA. The CDR3 here is CASSSRDRELAGELFF. The CDR3 nucleotides read TGTGCCAGCAGCTCCCGGGACAGGGAATTGGCCGGGGAGCTGTTTTTT.